This passage covers 8 T cell receptor beta chains from one sample sequenced in a study of OX40 agonist ivuxolimab in advanced cancers. The receptor library was made with the immunoSEQ multiplex PCR assay. The clones in this table, taken by TCRdb from immuneACCESS, are in-frame only. Not every clone is retained; where verified, under half of the shortfall comes from an unresolved V gene, and the cause of the rest is unknown. The sample table lists about 35,000 clones, over 90% of them with a count of one. Of the sample, around 3.9% falls within the top ten clones. Specimen: CD4+ or CD8+ T cells sorted from blood, collected in a trial of the OX40 agonist ivuxolimab. These receptors came from an adult with an advanced solid tumor such as melanoma, head and neck, liver or kidney cancer.

The genes are TRBV5-1 and TRBJ2-1, with 7 bases fitting TRBD2. Trimming at V came to 2 bases and at J to 7 bases, leaving 9 bases not matched to a gene. The CDR3 has 15 amino acids. CDR1 and CDR2 from the germline V gene are SGHRS and YFSETQ. The CDR3, as DNA: TGCGCCAGCAGCTTCCGGGGCGGGAGATGGAATGAGCAGTTCTTC. Its translation: CASSFRGGRWNEQFF.

The rearrangement links TRBV30 to TRBJ1-2; D is unclear. Trimming removed 3 bases from V and 4 bases from J, with 6 bases in between. The CDR3 loop spans 11 amino acids. Per germline, CDR1 GTSNPN and CDR2 SVGIG (reference sequence). CDR3 sequence reads: CAWSSAYGYTF. The DNA of the CDR3 is TGTGCCTGGAGCTCGGCCTATGGCTACACCTTC.

V and J are TRBV6-1 and TRBJ2-7; the match to TRBD1 covers 8 bases. This CDR3 is 18 amino acids long. Germline CDR1 is MNHNS and CDR2 is SASEGT. The J segment lost 0 bases and the V segment lost 4 bases, leaving 14 bases of the junction unmatched. The CDR3 reads CASSAQGQEPPFSYEQYF. The CDR3 bases are TGTGCCAGCAGTGCCCAGGGACAGGAACCCCCCTTCTCCTACGAGCAGTACTTC.

The chain combines TRBV7-3 with TRBJ2-3; possibly TRBD2 for D (5 bases). Trimming took off 5 bases at V and 0 bases at J, with 9 bases between the two ends. The CDR3 loop spans 14 amino acids. The germline CDR1 and CDR2 sequences are SGHTA and FQGTGA. The CDR3 spells CASSQTRSTDTQYF. CDR3 in DNA: TGTGCCAGCAGCCAAACTAGGAGCACAGATACGCAGTATTTT.

The chain has TRBV19 and TRBJ2-3, with 7 bases identical to TRBD1. This CDR3 is 15 amino acids long. Germline CDR1 reads LNHDA; CDR2 reads SQIVND (reference sequence). J gave up 6 bases and V 5 bases, and 11 bases lay outside the gene matches. The CDR3 bases are TGTGCCAGTAGTCCACCCGGGACAGTGGGGGATACGCAGTATTTT. Amino acids: CASSPPGTVGDTQYF.

This clone was observed a few times. CDR3 in DNA: TGCGCCAGCAGCTTGGGACTAGCGGGATATGAGCAGTTCTTC. It translates to CASSLGLAGYEQFF. This chain connects TRBV5-1 to TRBJ2-1, with TRBD2 identical over 11 bases. Germline-derived CDR1 and CDR2 are SGHRS and YFSETQ. The CDR3 loop spans 14 amino acids. J lost 8 bases, V lost 0 bases, and 1 base had no gene match.

In the case of this clone: Compared with germline, one end of the junction differs, possibly owing to a read error. The rearrangement joins TRBV19 to TRBJ2-1; no firm D call. This CDR3 contains 13 residues. CDR1 is LNHDA, CDR2 SQIVND, per germline (reference sequence). The CDR3 nucleotides read TGTGCCAGTAGTATATCGGCTCCCGCGGTCTTGATCTTC. Protein sequence: CASSISAPAVLIF.

The chain joins TRBV21-1 to TRBJ2-2. TRBV21-1 is a documented pseudogene. CDR3 length: 15 amino acids. The CDR3 spells CASSKDRENTGELFF. The CDR3 DNA reads TGTGCCAGCAGCAAAGATAGGGAAAACACCGGGGAGCTGTTTTTT.